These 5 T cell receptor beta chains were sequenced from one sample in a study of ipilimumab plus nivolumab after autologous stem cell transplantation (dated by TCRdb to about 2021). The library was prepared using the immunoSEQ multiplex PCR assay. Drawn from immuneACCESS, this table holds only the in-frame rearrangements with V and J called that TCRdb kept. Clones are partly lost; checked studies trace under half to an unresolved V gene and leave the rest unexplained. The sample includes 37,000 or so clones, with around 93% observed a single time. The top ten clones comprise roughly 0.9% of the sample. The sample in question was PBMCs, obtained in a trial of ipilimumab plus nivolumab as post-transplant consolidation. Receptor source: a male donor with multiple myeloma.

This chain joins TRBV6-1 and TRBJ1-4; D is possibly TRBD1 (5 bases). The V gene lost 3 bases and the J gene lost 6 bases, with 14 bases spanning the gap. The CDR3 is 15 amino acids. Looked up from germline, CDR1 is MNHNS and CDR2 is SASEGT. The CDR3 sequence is CASSETGTGYEKLFF. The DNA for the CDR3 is TGTGCCAGCAGTGAGACCGGGACTGGGTATGAAAAACTGTTTTTT.

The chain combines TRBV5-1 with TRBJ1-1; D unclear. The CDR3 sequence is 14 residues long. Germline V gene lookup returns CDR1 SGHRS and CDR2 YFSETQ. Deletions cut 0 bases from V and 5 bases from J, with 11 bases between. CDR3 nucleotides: TGCGCCAGCAGCTTGGAGTACACGGTGACTGAAGCTTTCTTT. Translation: CASSLEYTVTEAFF. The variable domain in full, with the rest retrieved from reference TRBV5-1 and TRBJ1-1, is KAGVTQTPRYLIKTRGQQVTLSCSPISGHRSVSWYQQTPGQGLQFLFEYFSETQRNKGNFPGRFSGRQFSNSRSEMNVSTLELGDSALYLCASSLEYTVTEAFFGQGTRLTVV.

In DNA form, the CDR3 reads TGCAGCGTTGGCGGGGGTCTGGTAGGTAGAGGGCAGTTCTTC. Translating gives CSVGGGLVGRGQFF. This chain connects TRBV29-1 to TRBJ2-1; 7 bases align to TRBD2. V trimming: 4 bases; J trimming: 12 bases; junction bases outside the gene matches: 15. Germline V gene data show CDR1 as SQVTM and CDR2 as ANQGSEA. CDR3 length equals 14 residues.

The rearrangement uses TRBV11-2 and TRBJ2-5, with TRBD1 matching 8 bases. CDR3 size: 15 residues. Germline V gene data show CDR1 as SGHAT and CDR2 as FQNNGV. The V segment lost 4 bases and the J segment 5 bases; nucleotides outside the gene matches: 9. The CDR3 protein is CASSSPRQGLETQYF. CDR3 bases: TGTGCCAGCAGCTCTCCGAGACAGGGGTTGGAGACCCAGTACTTC.

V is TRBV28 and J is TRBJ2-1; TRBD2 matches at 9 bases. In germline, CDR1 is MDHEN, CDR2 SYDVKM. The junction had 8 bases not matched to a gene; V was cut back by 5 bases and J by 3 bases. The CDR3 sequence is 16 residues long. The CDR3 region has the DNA TGTGCCAGCAGTCCGCATACTAGCGGGCGCTACAATGAGCAGTTCTTC. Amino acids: CASSPHTSGRYNEQFF. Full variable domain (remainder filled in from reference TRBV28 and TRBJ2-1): DVKVTQSSRYLVKRTGEKVFLECVQDMDHENMFWYRQDPGLGLRLIYFSYDVKMKEKGDIPEGYSVSREKKERFSLILESASTNQTSMYLCASSPHTSGRYNEQFFGPGTRLTVL.